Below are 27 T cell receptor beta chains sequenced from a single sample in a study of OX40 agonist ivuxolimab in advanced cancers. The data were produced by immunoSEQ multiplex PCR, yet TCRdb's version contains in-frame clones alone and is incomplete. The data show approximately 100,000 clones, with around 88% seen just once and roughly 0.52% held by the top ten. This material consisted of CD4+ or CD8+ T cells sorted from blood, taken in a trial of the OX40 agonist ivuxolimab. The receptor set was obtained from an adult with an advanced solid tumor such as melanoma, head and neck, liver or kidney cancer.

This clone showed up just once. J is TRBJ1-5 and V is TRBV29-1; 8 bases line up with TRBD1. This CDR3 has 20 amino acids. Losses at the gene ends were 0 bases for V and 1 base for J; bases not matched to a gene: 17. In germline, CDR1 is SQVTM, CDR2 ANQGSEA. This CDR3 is CSVEDLGTGYRPRSNQPQHF. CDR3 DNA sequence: TGCAGCGTTGAAGATCTAGGGACAGGTTATCGTCCTCGGAGCAATCAGCCCCAGCATTTT.

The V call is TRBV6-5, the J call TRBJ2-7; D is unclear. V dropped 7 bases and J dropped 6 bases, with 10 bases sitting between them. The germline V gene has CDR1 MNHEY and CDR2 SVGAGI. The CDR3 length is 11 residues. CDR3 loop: CASTSTGEQYF. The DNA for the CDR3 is TGTGCCAGCACCTCGACGGGCGAGCAGTACTTC.

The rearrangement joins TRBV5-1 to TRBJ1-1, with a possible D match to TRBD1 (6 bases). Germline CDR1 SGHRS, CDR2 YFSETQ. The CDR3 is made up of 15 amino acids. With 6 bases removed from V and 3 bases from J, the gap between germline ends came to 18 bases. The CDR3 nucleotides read TGCGCCAGCAACACTCAGGGGTCCGTCGACACTGAAGCTTTCTTT. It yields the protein CASNTQGSVDTEAFF.

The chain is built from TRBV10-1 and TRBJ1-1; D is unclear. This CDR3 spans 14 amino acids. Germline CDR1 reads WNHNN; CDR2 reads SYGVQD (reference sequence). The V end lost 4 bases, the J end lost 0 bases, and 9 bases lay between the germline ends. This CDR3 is CASSGSYMNTEAFF. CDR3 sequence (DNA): TGCGCCAGCAGTGGGTCATACATGAACACTGAAGCTTTCTTT.

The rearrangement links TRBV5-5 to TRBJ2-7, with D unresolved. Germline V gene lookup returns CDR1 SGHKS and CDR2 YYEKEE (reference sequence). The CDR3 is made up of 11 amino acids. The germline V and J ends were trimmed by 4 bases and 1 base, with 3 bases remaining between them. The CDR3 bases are TGTGCCAGCAGCGTGTCCTACGAGCAGTACTTC. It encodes CASSVSYEQYF.

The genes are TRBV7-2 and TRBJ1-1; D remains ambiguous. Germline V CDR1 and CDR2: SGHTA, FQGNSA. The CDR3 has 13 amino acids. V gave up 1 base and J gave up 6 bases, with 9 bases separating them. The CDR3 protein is CASSLGARPEAFF. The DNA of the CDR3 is TGTGCCAGCAGCTTAGGGGCGAGGCCTGAAGCTTTCTTT.

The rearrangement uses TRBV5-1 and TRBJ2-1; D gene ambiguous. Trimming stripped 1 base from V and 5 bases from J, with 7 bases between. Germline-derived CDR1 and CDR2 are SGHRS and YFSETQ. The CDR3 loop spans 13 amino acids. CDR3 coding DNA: TGCGCCAGCAGCTTGTCTGGGGACAATGAGCAGTTCTTC. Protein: CASSLSGDNEQFF.

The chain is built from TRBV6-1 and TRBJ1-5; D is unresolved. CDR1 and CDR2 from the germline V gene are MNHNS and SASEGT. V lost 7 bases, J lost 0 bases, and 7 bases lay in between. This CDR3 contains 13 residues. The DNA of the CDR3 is TGTGCCAGCATGCGCGATAGCAATCAGCCCCAGCATTTT. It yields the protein CASMRDSNQPQHF.

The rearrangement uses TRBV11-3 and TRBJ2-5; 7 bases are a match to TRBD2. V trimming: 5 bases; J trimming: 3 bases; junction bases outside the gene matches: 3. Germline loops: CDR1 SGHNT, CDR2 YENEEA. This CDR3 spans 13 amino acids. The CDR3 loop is CASSRGREETQYF. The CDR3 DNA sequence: TGTGCCAGCAGCCGGGGGAGGGAAGAGACCCAGTACTTC.

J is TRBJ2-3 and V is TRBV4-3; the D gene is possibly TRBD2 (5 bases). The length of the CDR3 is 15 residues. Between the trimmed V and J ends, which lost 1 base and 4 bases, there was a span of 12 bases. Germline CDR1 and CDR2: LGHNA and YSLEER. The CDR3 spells CASSQGTVGADTQYF. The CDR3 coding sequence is TGCGCCAGCAGCCAAGGGACCGTCGGGGCAGATACGCAGTATTTT.

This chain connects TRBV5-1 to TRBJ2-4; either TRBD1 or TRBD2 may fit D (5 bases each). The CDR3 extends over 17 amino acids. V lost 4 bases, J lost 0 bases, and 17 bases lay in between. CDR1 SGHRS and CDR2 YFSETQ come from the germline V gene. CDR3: CASSIGSGPLAKNIQYF. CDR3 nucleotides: TGCGCCAGCAGCATCGGGTCGGGGCCTCTAGCCAAAAACATTCAGTACTTC.

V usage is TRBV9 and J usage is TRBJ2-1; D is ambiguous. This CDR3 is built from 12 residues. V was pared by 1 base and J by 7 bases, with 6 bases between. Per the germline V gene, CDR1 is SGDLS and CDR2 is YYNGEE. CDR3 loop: CASSVWGNEQFF. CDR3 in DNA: TGTGCCAGCAGCGTATGGGGAAATGAGCAGTTCTTC.

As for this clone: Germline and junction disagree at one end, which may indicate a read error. CDR3 region: CASSLGRGNTETFF. CDR3 nucleotide sequence: TGTGCCAGCAGCCTCGGACGGGGAAACACTGAAACTTTCTTT. V is TRBV7-8 and J is TRBJ1-1; D call uncertain. Looked up from germline, CDR1 is SGHVS and CDR2 is FQNEAQ. This CDR3 is 14 amino acids long.

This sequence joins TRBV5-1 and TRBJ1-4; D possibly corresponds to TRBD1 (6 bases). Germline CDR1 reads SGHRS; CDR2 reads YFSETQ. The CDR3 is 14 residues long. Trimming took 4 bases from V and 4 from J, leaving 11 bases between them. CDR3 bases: TGCGCCAGCAGCAAGACAGGAAATAATGAAAAACTGTTTTTT. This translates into CASSKTGNNEKLFF.

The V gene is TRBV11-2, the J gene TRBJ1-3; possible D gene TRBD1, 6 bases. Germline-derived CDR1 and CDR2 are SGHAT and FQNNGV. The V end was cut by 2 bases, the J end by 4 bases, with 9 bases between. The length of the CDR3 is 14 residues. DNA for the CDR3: TGTGCCAGCAGCTTAAGCAGGGGAGGAAACACCATATATTTT. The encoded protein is CASSLSRGGNTIYF.

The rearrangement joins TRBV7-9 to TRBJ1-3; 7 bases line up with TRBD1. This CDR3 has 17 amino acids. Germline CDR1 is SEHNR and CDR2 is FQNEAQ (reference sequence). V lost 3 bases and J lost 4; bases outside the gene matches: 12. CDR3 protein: CASSLLQGSGSGNTIYF. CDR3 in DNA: TGTGCCAGCAGCTTGTTACAGGGGAGCGGATCAGGAAACACCATATATTTT.

The CDR3 spells CASSLSPSGANVLTF. CDR3 nucleotides: TGTGCCAGCAGCCTCAGCCCCTCTGGGGCCAACGTCCTGACTTTC. The chain has TRBV7-3 and TRBJ2-6; D is undetermined. V gave up 5 bases and J gave up 0 bases, with 8 bases separating them. From germline, CDR1 is SGHTA and CDR2 FQGTGA. This CDR3 is 15 amino acids long. Full variable domain (rest looked up from reference TRBV7-3 and TRBJ2-6): GAGVSQTPSNKVTEKGKYVELRCDPISGHTALYWYRQSLGQGPEFLIYFQGTGAADDSGLPNDRFFAVRPEGSVSTLKIQRTERGDSAVYLCASSLSPSGANVLTFGAGSRLTVL.

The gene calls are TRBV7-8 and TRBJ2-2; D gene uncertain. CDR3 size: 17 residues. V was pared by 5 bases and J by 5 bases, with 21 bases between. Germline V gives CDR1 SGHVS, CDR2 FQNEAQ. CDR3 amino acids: CASSPAYRMRKTGELFF. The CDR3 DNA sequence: TGTGCCAGCAGCCCAGCCTATCGCATGAGAAAGACCGGGGAGCTGTTTTTT.

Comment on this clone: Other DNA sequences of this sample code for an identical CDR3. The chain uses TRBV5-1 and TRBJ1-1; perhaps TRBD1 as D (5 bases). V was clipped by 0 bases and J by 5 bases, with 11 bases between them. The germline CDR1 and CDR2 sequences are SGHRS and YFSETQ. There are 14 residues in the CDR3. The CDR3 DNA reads TGCGCCAGCAGCTTGGCCGGGGGTGGGACTGAAGCTTTCTTT. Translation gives CASSLAGGGTEAFF.

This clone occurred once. The CDR3 spells CASSSDKSSYEQYF. The CDR3 nucleotides are TGCGCCAGCAGCTCCGACAAAAGTTCCTACGAGCAGTACTTC. This rearrangement joins TRBV5-1 to TRBJ2-7; no reliable D call. Looked up from germline, CDR1 is SGHRS and CDR2 is YFSETQ. With 3 bases removed from V and 1 base from J, the gap between germline ends came to 11 bases. This CDR3 region has 14 residues.

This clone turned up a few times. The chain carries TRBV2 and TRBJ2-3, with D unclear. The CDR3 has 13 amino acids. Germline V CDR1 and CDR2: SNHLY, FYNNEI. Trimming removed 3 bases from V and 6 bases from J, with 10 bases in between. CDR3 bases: TGTGCCAGCAGTGACCCCCGGCAGGATACGCAGTATTTT. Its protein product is CASSDPRQDTQYF.

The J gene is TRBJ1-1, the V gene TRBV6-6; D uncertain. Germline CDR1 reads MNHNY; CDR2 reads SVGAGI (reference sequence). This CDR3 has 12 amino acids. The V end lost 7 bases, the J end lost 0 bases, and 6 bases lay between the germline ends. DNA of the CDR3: TGTGCCAGCATCAAGGTGAACACTGAAGCTTTCTTT. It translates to CASIKVNTEAFF.

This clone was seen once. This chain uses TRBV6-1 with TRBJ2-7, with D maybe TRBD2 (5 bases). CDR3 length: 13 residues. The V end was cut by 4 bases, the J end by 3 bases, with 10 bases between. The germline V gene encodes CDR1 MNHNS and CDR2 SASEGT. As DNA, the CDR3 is TGTGCCAGCAGTGTGCGGGTCCTCTACGAGCAGTACTTC. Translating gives CASSVRVLYEQYF.

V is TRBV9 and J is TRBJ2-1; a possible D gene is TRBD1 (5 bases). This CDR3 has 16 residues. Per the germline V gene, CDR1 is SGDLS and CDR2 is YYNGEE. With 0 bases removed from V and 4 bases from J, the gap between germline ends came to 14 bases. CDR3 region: CASSVVPSGAYNEQFF. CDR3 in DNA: TGTGCCAGCAGCGTAGTCCCTAGTGGGGCGTACAATGAGCAGTTCTTC.

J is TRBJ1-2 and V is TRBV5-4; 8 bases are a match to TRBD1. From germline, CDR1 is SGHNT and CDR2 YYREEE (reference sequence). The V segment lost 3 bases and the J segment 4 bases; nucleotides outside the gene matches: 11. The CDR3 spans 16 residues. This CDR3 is CASSSGTGEGFYGYTF. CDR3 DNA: TGTGCCAGCAGCTCCGGGACAGGAGAAGGCTTCTATGGCTACACCTTC.

The CDR3 protein is CASKMAETSYEQYF. CDR3 coding DNA: TGTGCCAGCAAGATGGCAGAGACGTCCTACGAGCAGTACTTC. The chain joins TRBV2 to TRBJ2-7; D remains ambiguous. The CDR3 has 14 residues. Deletions cut 7 bases from V and 1 base from J, with 14 bases between. Germline loops: CDR1 SNHLY, CDR2 FYNNEI.

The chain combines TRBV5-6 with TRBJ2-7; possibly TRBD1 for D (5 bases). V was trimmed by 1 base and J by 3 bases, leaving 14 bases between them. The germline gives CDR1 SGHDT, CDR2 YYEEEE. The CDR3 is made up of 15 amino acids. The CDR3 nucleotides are TGTGCCAGCAGCTTGACAGGTCAGCATTACTACGAGCAGTACTTC. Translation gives CASSLTGQHYYEQYF. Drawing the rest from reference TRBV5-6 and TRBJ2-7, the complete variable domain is DAGVTQSPTHLIKTRGQQVTLRCSPKSGHDTVSWYQQALGQGPQFIFQYYEEEERQRGNFPDRFSGHQFPNYSSELNVNALLLGDSALYLCASSLTGQHYYEQYFGPGTRLTVT.